This T cell receptor (beta chain) was recovered during a study of vaccination and CD4 T cells after COVID-19 (dated by TCRdb to between 2021 and 2024). Regarding the study in general: Convalescent patients had a positive SARS-CoV-2 result on nasal swab PCR, and of these patients, under ten had mild disease and one had severe disease. In the convalescent cohort there were six males and four females, among whom were two Hispanic individuals, seven Caucasians, two Asians and one multiracial person. Participants received two doses of either the Pfizer-BioNTech BNT162b2 vaccine (n=8) or the Moderna mRNA-1273 vaccine (n=2). Post-COVID blood samples were collected from convalescent patients a median of around 96 days after diagnosis, with a range of about 30 to 180 days. Post-vaccine blood samples were obtained a median of roughly 75 days after the second vaccine dose, with a range of roughly 14 to 241 days. Culture stimuli were overlapping spike peptide pools from SARS-CoV-2 and from the common cold coronaviruses HCoV-NL63, HCoV-OC43 and HCoV-229E. Control cultures received a CEFX viral epitope pool as the positive control, an HIV-1 Nef peptide pool as the negative control, or no peptide. The spike-specific CD4+ TCR repertoire was compared before and after mRNA vaccination in nine to ten COVID-19 convalescent patients and several infection-naive healthy vaccine recipients. Overall study results and their limits: The study included relatively few convalescent patients and did not analyze early timepoints after natural infection. An increase in the median number of SARS-CoV-2-reactive clonotypes from 21 after infection to 38 after vaccination was observed, but the change was not found to be significant. In convalescent patients, a median about 84% of post-vaccine SARS-CoV-2-reactive clones were detected only after vaccination, and vaccine-specific priming was suggested by this finding. Of the vaccine-specific clones found in convalescent patients, nearly all (304 of 307) were mono-reactive for SARS-CoV-2 spike instead of being cross-reactive with common cold coronaviruses.

For this clonotype: What antigen it recognizes has not been identified. Base-call qualities are not available, and no considerably larger clone is one nucleotide away.

Including cysteine and phenylalanine, the CDR3 has 16 amino acids. Only the CDR3 DNA stays, 48 bases, in frame from base 1. The germline V gene yields LGHNA for CDR1 and YNFKEQ for CDR2. Cut back by 3 bases and 3 bases, the V and J ends lie 15 bases apart. The treatment or condition tag for this specimen amounts to: roughly nine-day PBMC culture with coronavirus spike peptide pools or control peptides (ViraFEST assay). The ViraFEST assay, used in the study, expanded antigen-specific T cells with peptide pools and then identified the expanded clonotypes through TCR sequencing. Positive SARS-CoV-2 PCR tests in the convalescent patients dated from March to December 2020, before Alpha, Beta and Delta variants emerged in the United States. Each well held around 1.9 million PBMCs cultured with 9 to 10 ug/ml peptide pools in IMDM containing 5% human AB serum and 8 to 10 IU/ml IL-2. On days 3 and 7, half of the culture medium was replaced with fresh IL-2-containing medium. After about nine days of culture, CD4+ T cells were isolated by negative selection with the EasySep CD4+ T cell isolation kit. Ficoll-Paque Plus gradient centrifugation was used to isolate PBMCs from whole blood, and the isolated PBMCs were then either used fresh or cryopreserved at -140C. Culture conditions were generally each tested in triplicate wells.

Library method: PCR. At the Johns Hopkins FTIC core, DNA from the cultured CD4+ T cells underwent TCR sequencing with the Oncomine TCR Beta short-read assay. Genomic DNA was extracted from the cultured CD4+ T cells with the QIAamp micro DNA kit. Oncomine TCR Beta libraries made from cultured CD4+ T cells were pooled using unique dual indexes and sequenced on an Illumina iSeq 100. As for the original processing: Non-productive sequences were removed, and CDR3s that did not start with C, did not end with F or W, or were shorter than 7 amino acids were discarded. The MANAFEST web application was used to identify antigen-specific clonotypes by comparing peptide-stimulated wells against reference wells and other culture wells. To be called positive, a clone needed an FDR below 0.05, an odds ratio above 5, and a productive frequency above 0.1% in at least two of three replicate wells. Cross-reactive clonotypes were defined as significantly expanded in both SARS-CoV-2 spike wells and at least one common cold coronavirus spike condition. CDR3 homology was assessed with Levenshtein distances (stringdist) and unrooted phylogenetic trees (ape) in R version 3.6.1. Using fastp at Q25 and MiXCR, TCRdb reprocessed the public reads and kept productive beta chains. Identical CDR3 proteins give one entry, which carries the most common genes and DNA. TCRdb, not the authors, supplied the V and J calls. In this sample the table shows roughly 13,000 distinct CDR3 sequences, 40% to 65% of which occur a single time. The ten largest account for around 9.3% of the sample.

The TCR was taken from a human donor who had recovered from COVID-19. The rearranged segments are TRBV4-2 and TRBJ2-1, with a weak D call of TRBD1 (6 bases match). The sequences come from CD4+ T cells from blood, cultured in vitro, collected before SARS-CoV-2 vaccination. In nucleotides, the sequence is TGTGCCAGCAGCCATCAACAGGGTGGCGACTACAATGAGCAGTTCTTC. This yields the protein CASSHQQGGDYNEQFF.